Sequencing of this TCR beta chain was carried out in a study of T cell changes during pregnancy in multiple sclerosis (dated by TCRdb to the late 2010s). Regarding the study in general: The study examined how the T cell repertoire changed over the course of pregnancy in women with multiple sclerosis.

Note on this clone: What antigen it recognizes has not been identified. The record has no base qualities; no much larger clone is one base away.

Trimming accounts for 2 bases at V and 1 base at J, while the number of junction bases matched to no gene is 5. From a lookup of the germline V gene, CDR1 and CDR2 are LGHNA and YNFKEQ. From the cysteine up to the phenylalanine, the CDR3 has a length of 17 residues. Only the CDR3 DNA is retained, 51 bases long and in frame from the first base. The method was the immunoSEQ multiplex PCR assay. Here the immuneACCESS table is served through TCRdb, limited to in-frame sequences with V and J called. Missing clones are a known gap in these copies; in checked studies unresolved V genes cover under half, and the rest lacks a known reason. Here the sample has fewer than 50,000 clones; 92% occur a single time. Jointly, the top ten make up 0.75% to 0.85% of the sample.

The sequence derives from a female donor with multiple sclerosis, enrolled in a pregnancy study. This chain is built from TRBV4-2 and TRBJ2-2, with 9 central nucleotides matching TRBD2. This specimen was CD4+ T cells from peripheral blood mononuclear cells, taken in the third trimester of pregnancy. The DNA sequence reads TGTGCCAGCAGCCAATCCGTAGCGGGGGTGAACACCGGGGAGCTGTTTTTT. Its coded protein is CASSQSVAGVNTGELFF.